This TCR beta chain emerged from a study of blood T cell repertoires in COVID-19. Study at large: Nucleic acid was either cDNA or gDNA, and it came from T cells, B-cell-depleted T cells, or PBMCs.

In the study's own analysis: Reference gene primer amplification gave nucleated cell count estimates. Data came from immunoSEQ multiplex PCR; TCRdb stores just in-frame clones and leaves some out. Clone size and V and J calls were adopted from that table, with D and trimming inferred from the DNA. The sample includes 400,000 to 450,000 clones, just over 85% of them seen just once. V lost 3 bases and J lost 4, with 10 bases in between. Germline V gene data show CDR1 as MDHEN and CDR2 as SYDVKM. The CDR3 has 14 amino acids. This receptor was obtained from a woman aged 25 to 39 with active or convalescent COVID-19. Sequenced input: peripheral blood. J is TRBJ1-5 and V is TRBV28; D might be TRBD1 (6 bases). CDR3 DNA: TGTGCCAGCAGTTTGGGAGGGGGTAATCAGCCCCAGCATTTT. It codes for CASSLGGGNQPQHF.